The rows below give T cell receptor beta chains drawn from one sample of a study of Graves' ophthalmopathy and Graves' hyperthyroidism. TCRdb itself ran the multiplex PCR reads through MiXCR, one entry per CDR3 protein. Of almost 750,000 distinct CDR3 sequences in the sample, around 40% were seen once. Material for sequencing was peripheral blood. The receptors originated from an adult man with Graves' ophthalmopathy. Both conserved end residues are part of each CDR3. Each record gives: J gene, clone size, D gene, V gene, CDR3 protein, CDR3 DNA. A D gene is named only where the DNA matches it firmly. Clone size, where shown, is once, few, many, or a class for clones that have expanded.

TRBJ1-1,.,TRBD1,TRBV9,CASSAHRGLNTEAFF,TGTGCCAGCAGCGCTCACAGGGGTTTGAACACTGAAGCTTTCTTT
TRBJ1-1,.,TRBD1,TRBV25-1,CASSLRGQGGTNTEAFF,TGTGCCAGCAGTTTAAGGGGACAGGGTGGGACGAACACTGAAGCTTTCTTT
TRBJ1-6,.,.,TRBV7-9,CASSRTQPVDPPLHF,TGTGCCAGCAGCCGAACACAACCGGTGGATCCACCCCTCCACTTT
TRBJ1-2,few,TRBD1,TRBV10-3,CASSYSRAGGGYTF,TGTGCCAGCAGTTACTCGAGGGCAGGGGGAGGCTACACCTTC
TRBJ2-7,many,TRBD1,TRBV7-9,CASSRGTAYEQYF,TGTGCCAGCAGCCGAGGGACAGCCTACGAGCAGTACTTC
TRBJ1-3,few,.,TRBV7-9,CASSYGESSGNTIYF,TGTGCCAGCAGCTACGGAGAAAGCTCTGGAAACACCATATATTTT
TRBJ2-2,.,.,TRBV7-9,CASSLGAGVNAGELFF,TGTGCCAGCAGCTTAGGTGCAGGGGTGAACGCCGGGGAGCTGTTTTTT
TRBJ1-2,once,.,TRBV25-1,CASSEYTGAGNYGYTF,TGTGCCAGCAGTGAATACACGGGTGCTGGAAACTATGGCTACACCTTC
TRBJ2-2,.,.,TRBV2,CASMADRNTGELLF,TGTGCCAGCATGGCCGACAGGAACACCGGGGAGCTGCTTTTT
TRBJ2-2,.,TRBD2,TRBV15,CATSRGLAGAPLAGELFF,TGTGCCACCAGCAGAGGACTAGCGGGGGCCCCGTTGGCCGGGGAGCTGTTTTTT
TRBJ2-7,.,TRBD1,TRBV4-1,CASSFRQGTSYEQYF,TGCGCCAGCAGCTTCCGACAGGGGACATCCTACGAGCAGTACTTC
TRBJ1-6,few,.,TRBV6-1,CASSVEGRDYNSPLHF,TGTGCCAGCAGTGTGGAGGGGAGGGACTATAATTCACCCCTCCACTTT
TRBJ2-5,many,TRBD2,TRBV24-1,CATGTSGRAYDRETQYF,TGTGCCACCGGGACTAGCGGGAGGGCCTACGACCGGGAGACCCAGTACTTC
TRBJ1-1,few,.,TRBV3-1,CASSLGQSSFF,TGTGCCAGCAGCCTCGGACAGTCTTCTTTCTTT
TRBJ1-1,few,.,TRBV13,CASSQALRRVAEAFF,TGTGCCAGCAGCCAAGCGCTCAGGCGAGTCGCTGAAGCTTTCTTT
TRBJ2-2,.,TRBD2,TRBV7-2,CASRIAGGPNTGELFF,TGTGCCAGCAGGATAGCGGGGGGACCGAACACCGGGGAGCTGTTTTTT
TRBJ1-2,.,.,TRBV10-3,CAISEELYSGYTF,TGTGCCATCAGTGAAGAACTGTATAGCGGCTACACCTTC
TRBJ2-7,many,.,TRBV5-1,CASSEPTVSEQYF,TGCGCCAGCAGCGAACCGACAGTTTCCGAGCAGTACTTC
TRBJ2-5,many,.,TRBV11-2,CASSLVPTGFAGQETQYF,TGTGCCAGCAGCTTGGTTCCTACGGGATTTGCGGGCCAAGAGACCCAGTACTTC
TRBJ2-5,.,.,TRBV13,CASIWGARETQYF,TGTGCCAGCATTTGGGGGGCCAGGGAGACCCAGTACTTC
TRBJ2-5,.,.,TRBV6-5,CASRPRFWGVQEAQYF,TGTGCCAGCAGGCCGCGGTTTTGGGGGGTACAAGAGGCCCAGTACTTC
TRBJ2-7,.,TRBD2,TRBV10-3,CASSGKAGGPNEQYF,TGTGCCAGCAGTGGGAAAGCGGGAGGGCCGAACGAGCAGTACTTC
TRBJ1-1,.,.,TRBV20-1,CSARDQGTEAFF,TGCAGTGCTAGAGATCAGGGCACTGAAGCTTTCTTT
TRBJ2-5,few,TRBD1,TRBV5-1,CASSLRGQYQETQYF,TGCGCCAGCAGCTTACGGGGACAGTACCAAGAGACCCAGTACTTC
TRBJ1-6,many,TRBD1,TRBV20-1,CSDVPRTGFSPLHF,TGCAGCGATGTTCCTAGGACAGGGTTTTCACCCCTCCACTTT
TRBJ1-1,.,TRBD1,TRBV28,CASSGTGRTFF,TGTGCCAGCAGCGGGACAGGGAGGACTTTCTTT
TRBJ2-6,.,TRBD1,TRBV15,CATSRDLTGGAGANVLTF,TGTGCCACCAGCAGAGATCTTACAGGGGGCGCTGGGGCCAACGTCCTGACTTTC
TRBJ1-1,many,.,TRBV12-3/TRBV12-4,CASSRLNTEAFF,TGTGCCAGCAGCAGACTAAACACTGAAGCTTTCTTT
TRBJ1-3,.,.,TRBV5-4,CASSFGRNTIYF,TGTGCCAGCAGCTTCGGCAGGAACACCATATATTTT
TRBJ2-7,.,TRBD2,TRBV4-1,CASSQDALAGGEQYF,TGCGCCAGCAGCCAAGACGCCCTAGCGGGTGGCGAGCAGTACTTC
TRBJ1-2,many,.,TRBV7-9,CASSVDSNYGYTF,TGTGCCAGCAGCGTAGACAGTAACTATGGCTACACCTTC
TRBJ2-2,.,.,TRBV9,CASSQDSRNTGELFF,TGTGCCAGCAGCCAAGATAGTCGGAACACCGGGGAGCTGTTTTTT
TRBJ1-6,many,.,TRBV15,CATSSSGGEGVFRPLHF,TGTGCCACCAGCAGCTCCGGCGGTGAAGGTGTTTTTAGGCCCCTCCACTTT
TRBJ2-2,.,.,TRBV7-9,CASRMLRSGELFF,TGTGCCAGCAGGATGCTCAGGTCCGGGGAGCTGTTTTTT
TRBJ2-2,.,TRBD1,TRBV3-1,CASRSGTGVGRELFF,TGTGCCAGCAGGTCCGGGACAGGGGTCGGGAGGGAGCTGTTTTTT
TRBJ2-5,.,.,TRBV12-3/TRBV12-4,CASSFILAVQETQYF,TGTGCCAGCAGTTTTATTTTAGCGGTCCAAGAGACCCAGTACTTC
TRBJ1-3,few,.,TRBV2,CASTRARDSGNTIYF,TGTGCCAGCACCCGGGCTAGGGACTCTGGAAACACCATATATTTT
TRBJ2-2,.,TRBD2,TRBV2,CASSYNRLAGVAGELFF,TGTGCCAGCAGCTACAATAGACTAGCGGGAGTAGCGGGGGAGCTGTTTTTT
TRBJ2-7,.,.,TRBV19,CASSGRQGFYEQYF,TGTGCCAGTTCTGGGAGGCAGGGTTTCTACGAGCAGTACTTC
TRBJ1-5,.,TRBD1,TRBV10-3,CAISADRKRQPQHF,TGTGCCATCAGTGCGGACAGGAAACGTCAGCCCCAGCATTTT
TRBJ2-3,.,.,TRBV11-2,CASSQDGWGYTQYF,TGTGCCAGCAGCCAAGATGGGTGGGGATATACGCAGTATTTT
TRBJ1-5,once,TRBD1,TRBV2,CASSYTKFRQGLNQPQHF,TGTGCCAGCAGTTACACGAAATTTCGACAGGGGCTAAATCAGCCCCAGCATTTT
TRBJ1-1,many,TRBD1,TRBV7-8,CASSRQGRAEAFF,TGTGCCAGCAGCCGACAGGGTCGCGCTGAAGCTTTCTTT
TRBJ2-5,.,TRBD2,TRBV16,CASSLSGIAGGETQYF,TGTGCCAGCAGCCTATCGGGGATAGCGGGAGGAGAGACCCAGTACTTC
TRBJ1-6,.,TRBD1,TRBV10-3,CAIRTDRAHLHF,TGTGCCATCAGGACCGACAGGGCCCACCTCCACTTT
TRBJ2-2,.,TRBD2,TRBV7-9,CASSAYQTSGGQGGELFF,TGTGCCAGCAGCGCCTACCAGACTAGCGGGGGGCAGGGCGGGGAGCTGTTTTTT
TRBJ2-5,many,.,TRBV10-3,CAIGTEVETQYF,TGTGCCATCGGAACAGAAGTGGAGACCCAGTACTTC
TRBJ2-5,.,.,TRBV2,CAISSGVQETQYF,TGTGCCATCAGCTCCGGGGTTCAAGAGACCCAGTACTTC
TRBJ2-2,few,TRBD1,TRBV5-4,CASKQGDTGELFF,TGTGCCAGCAAACAGGGGGACACCGGGGAGCTGTTTTTT
TRBJ1-6,.,TRBD1,TRBV12-3/TRBV12-4,CASTRGTGQGPGISRPLHF,TGTGCCAGCACCCGAGGGACGGGACAGGGGCCGGGAATTTCTAGACCCCTCCACTTT
TRBJ2-7,.,.,TRBV6-5,CASSGQSPEQYF,TGTGCCAGCAGTGGCCAATCGCCCGAGCAGTACTTC
TRBJ1-6,.,.,TRBV9,CASSLSNDSPLHF,TGTGCCAGCAGTTTATCGAATGATTCACCCCTCCACTTT
TRBJ2-7,.,.,TRBV9,CASSVAVSSYEQYF,TGTGCCAGCAGCGTAGCAGTTAGCTCCTACGAGCAGTACTTC
TRBJ2-5,.,.,TRBV5-4,CASSPKAEETQYF,TGTGCCAGCAGCCCGAAAGCTGAGGAGACCCAGTACTTC
TRBJ2-7,.,TRBD2,TRBV4-3,CASSHVLGLANEQYF,TGCGCCAGCAGCCATGTTTTAGGACTAGCTAACGAGCAGTACTTC
TRBJ2-5,many,.,TRBV20-1,CSVPRGAQETQYF,TGCAGTGTCCCTCGGGGAGCGCAAGAGACCCAGTACTTC
TRBJ2-2,few,TRBD2,TRBV25-1,CASSASGAVNTGELFF,TGTGCCAGCAGTGCTAGCGGGGCGGTGAACACCGGGGAGCTGTTTTTT